This TCR beta chain was observed in a study of cytomegalovirus exposure and HLA in healthy donors. As to this clone: Antigen: not known.

A multiplex PCR was run with 60 Vbeta primers and 13 Jbeta primers. Assay used: immunoSEQ multiplex PCR; TCRdb lists only in-frame clones, some missing. The profile shows 300,000 or so clones, just under 85% of them singletons. Overall study findings and caveats: Trimming of TCR beta V- and J-genes showed a link, identified in a later analysis, to a missense DCLRE1C variant.

The donors, nominally healthy at sampling, likely had unrecorded immune exposures. The CDR3 extends over 16 amino acids. V was pared by 3 bases and J by 0 bases, with 7 bases of the junction left unmatched. Germline CDR1 reads SGHDT; CDR2 reads YYEEEE. Sequenced material: PBMCs. The TCR sequence derives from a woman aged 40 to 50 in good health and CMV-seropositive. The gene calls are TRBV5-6 and TRBJ2-5, with TRBD2 matching 8 bases. CDR3 DNA sequence: TGTGCCAGCAGCTCGAGCGGGAGTAGATACCAAGAGACCCAGTACTTC. Translation gives CASSSSGSRYQETQYF.